The 5 T cell receptor beta chains below all came from one sample that was sequenced in a study of PD-L1 blockade in urothelial cancer. The sample's time point: pretreatment peripheral blood. The assay was immunoSEQ multiplex PCR, and TCRdb's table has in-frame clones only and misses some. Counted here are tens of thousands of clones, about 81% occurring once; the ten biggest clones make up 1.6%. The sequencing here drew on PBMCs, taken around atezolizumab (anti-PD-L1) treatment. The receptor source for this set is a man between 65 and 79 years old with urothelial cancer.

V gene TRBV4-2 combines with J gene TRBJ2-7; D gene uncertain. Trimming cost V 0 bases and J 6 bases, with 9 bases left between them. Germline V gene lookup returns CDR1 LGHNA and CDR2 YNFKEQ. CDR3 length: 13 residues. In DNA form, the CDR3 reads TGTGCCAGCAGCCAAGAAGGAGTGCGCGAGCAGTACTTC. Its translation is CASSQEGVREQYF.

The chain uses TRBV5-4 and TRBJ2-7, with D perhaps matching TRBD2 (5 bases). The germline V gene encodes CDR1 SGHNT and CDR2 YYREEE (reference sequence). Trimming removed 3 bases at V and 4 bases at J, with 8 bases between. The CDR3 runs to 12 residues. As DNA, the CDR3 is TGTGCCAGCAGCTGGACTTTATACGAGCAGTACTTC. It specifies CASSWTLYEQYF.

This clone was detected only once. The chain couples TRBV11-3 to TRBJ2-5; 12 bases agree with TRBD2. CDR1 is SGHNT, CDR2 YENEEA, per germline. V was pared by 5 bases and J by 2 bases, with 6 bases of the junction left unmatched. This CDR3 is 16 amino acids long. CDR3 protein: CASSTRTSGIQETQYF. CDR3 sequence (DNA): TGTGCCAGCAGCACCCGGACTAGCGGGATTCAAGAGACCCAGTACTTC.

V gene TRBV6-1 combines with J gene TRBJ2-3; 9 bases map to TRBD2. With V trimmed by 4 bases and J by 3 bases, 2 bases remained unmatched. The length of the CDR3 is 14 residues. Germline-derived CDR1 and CDR2 are MNHNS and SASEGT. The CDR3 region is CASSGSGRTDTQYF. The CDR3 DNA is TGTGCCAGCAGTGGCAGCGGGAGGACAGATACGCAGTATTTT.

V is TRBV5-1 and J is TRBJ2-7; 9 bases line up with TRBD1. CDR3 length: 15 amino acids. CDR1 is SGHRS and CDR2 is YFSETQ in the germline V gene. With 4 bases clipped from V and 0 bases from J, the junction kept 5 bases outside the gene matches. The CDR3 is CASSRGQGSSYEQYF. CDR3 nucleotide sequence: TGCGCCAGCAGCAGAGGACAGGGGAGCTCCTACGAGCAGTACTTC. Filled out from reference TRBV5-1 and TRBJ2-7, the complete variable domain reads KAGVTQTPRYLIKTRGQQVTLSCSPISGHRSVSWYQQTPGQGLQFLFEYFSETQRNKGNFPGRFSGRQFSNSRSEMNVSTLELGDSALYLCASSRGQGSSYEQYFGPGTRLTVT.